This TCR beta chain came from a study of blood T cell repertoires in COVID-19. Study at large: The United States, Italy and Spain supplied acute and convalescent COVID-19 samples. The analysed material was cDNA or gDNA that came from T cells, B-cell-depleted T cells, or PBMCs.

The CDR3 has 13 amino acids. From germline, CDR1 is SGHVS and CDR2 FQNEAQ. V lost 2 bases to trimming and J lost 10 bases, with 9 bases between them. Produced via immunoSEQ multiplex PCR; TCRdb's table is partial and in-frame only. Of a few hundred thousand clones in the sample, about 86% were seen once. The table lists this clone with a few counts. Sequences were obtained from peripheral blood. The sequence came from a woman in her fifties or sixties with acute or convalescent COVID-19. The gene calls are TRBV7-8 and TRBJ1-6; possible D gene TRBD1, 5 bases. The CDR3 loop reads CASSLNRGSPLHF. The CDR3 coding sequence is TGTGCCAGCAGCTTAAATAGGGGCTCACCCCTCCACTTT.